The rows below give T cell receptor beta chains drawn from one sample of a study of blood T cells in healthy people across ages. TCRdb re-analysed the 5' RACE reads in MiXCR, keeping a single row per CDR3 protein. The sample gives approximately 780,000 distinct CDR3 sequences, approximately 24% of which show up once; around 3% is in the top ten. This sample was shared with a second study, whose subject was T cells of mothers and their children.

The sequencing sample was made of blood. These receptors were collected from a boy aged 10-17 years in good health. Both conserved end residues are part of each CDR3. The D gene is left open where the match is weak. Expanded clones get a size class; other rows say once, few or many, or leave the size out.

d_call j_call v_call clone_size cdr3_nt cdr3_aa
. TRBJ2-4 TRBV9 few TGTGCCAGCAGCCTCACCCTCGGGGACATTCAGTACTTC CASSLTLGDIQYF
TRBD1 TRBJ2-7 TRBV13 few TGTGCCAGCAGCCAGGGGGACAGGGCCTACGAGCAGTACTTC CASSQGDRAYEQYF
. TRBJ1-5 TRBV27 . TGTGCCAGCAGTCTCCCAAGGGACGGTCCAGCAGGCCAGCCCCAGCATTTT CASSLPRDGPAGQPQHF
TRBD1 TRBJ1-2 TRBV5-6 few TGTGCCAGCAGCCCAAGGGGACAGGGTGTTCCTAACTATGGCTACACCTTC CASSPRGQGVPNYGYTF
. TRBJ1-6 TRBV6-5 few TGTGCCAGCAGTTACTCGATCCTCGCACAGTTTAATTCACCCCTCCACTTT CASSYSILAQFNSPLHF
. TRBJ1-2 TRBV7-9 . TGTGCCAGCAGCCCTATGGAGGGTTGGCGTGCTTATTATGGCTACACCTTC CASSPMEGWRAYYGYTF
. TRBJ2-5 TRBV12-3/TRBV12-4 . TGTGCCAGCAGTCCCCTAGCGAGAGAGCAGTACTTC CASSPLAREQYF
. TRBJ2-3 TRBV10-2 few TGCGCCACCGGGGCTTCAGATACGCAGTATTTT CATGASDTQYF
. TRBJ2-5 TRBV29-1 . TGCAGCGTTGAACAGGGAGGGACCCAGTACTTC CSVEQGGTQYF
TRBD1 TRBJ1-1 TRBV7-9 few TGTGCCAGCAGCCCACTGGGACAGGGGAACTTGAACACTGAAGCTTTCTTT CASSPLGQGNLNTEAFF
. TRBJ1-2 TRBV18 . TGTGCCAGCTCACCACCTGGGACACACTATGGCTACACCTTC CASSPPGTHYGYTF
. TRBJ2-7 TRBV5-1 . TGCGCCAGCAGCGAAAGAACAGGATCCGAGCAGTACTTC CASSERTGSEQYF
TRBD1 TRBJ2-1 TRBV12-3/TRBV12-4 . TGTGCCAGCAGTCCGAACAGGGGAGACAATGAGCAGTTCTTC CASSPNRGDNEQFF
TRBD1 TRBJ1-4 TRBV20-1 . TGCAGTGCCGTAGGCAGGGGGCATGAAAAACTGTTTTTT CSAVGRGHEKLFF
. TRBJ1-2 TRBV20-1 . TGCAGTGCTCCTCATTCAGGGTTGCGTGGCTACACCTTC CSAPHSGLRGYTF
. TRBJ2-6 TRBV12-3/TRBV12-4 . TGTGCCAGCAGTTTAGGCTCTGGGGCCGACGTCCTGACTTTC CASSLGSGADVLTF
. TRBJ2-5 TRBV25-1 many TGTGCCAGCATCGGTGAGACCCAGTACTTC CASIGETQYF
. TRBJ2-5 TRBV29-1 . TGCAGCGTTGTTAAGACGGGCGGGGAGACCCAGTACTTC CSVVKTGGETQYF